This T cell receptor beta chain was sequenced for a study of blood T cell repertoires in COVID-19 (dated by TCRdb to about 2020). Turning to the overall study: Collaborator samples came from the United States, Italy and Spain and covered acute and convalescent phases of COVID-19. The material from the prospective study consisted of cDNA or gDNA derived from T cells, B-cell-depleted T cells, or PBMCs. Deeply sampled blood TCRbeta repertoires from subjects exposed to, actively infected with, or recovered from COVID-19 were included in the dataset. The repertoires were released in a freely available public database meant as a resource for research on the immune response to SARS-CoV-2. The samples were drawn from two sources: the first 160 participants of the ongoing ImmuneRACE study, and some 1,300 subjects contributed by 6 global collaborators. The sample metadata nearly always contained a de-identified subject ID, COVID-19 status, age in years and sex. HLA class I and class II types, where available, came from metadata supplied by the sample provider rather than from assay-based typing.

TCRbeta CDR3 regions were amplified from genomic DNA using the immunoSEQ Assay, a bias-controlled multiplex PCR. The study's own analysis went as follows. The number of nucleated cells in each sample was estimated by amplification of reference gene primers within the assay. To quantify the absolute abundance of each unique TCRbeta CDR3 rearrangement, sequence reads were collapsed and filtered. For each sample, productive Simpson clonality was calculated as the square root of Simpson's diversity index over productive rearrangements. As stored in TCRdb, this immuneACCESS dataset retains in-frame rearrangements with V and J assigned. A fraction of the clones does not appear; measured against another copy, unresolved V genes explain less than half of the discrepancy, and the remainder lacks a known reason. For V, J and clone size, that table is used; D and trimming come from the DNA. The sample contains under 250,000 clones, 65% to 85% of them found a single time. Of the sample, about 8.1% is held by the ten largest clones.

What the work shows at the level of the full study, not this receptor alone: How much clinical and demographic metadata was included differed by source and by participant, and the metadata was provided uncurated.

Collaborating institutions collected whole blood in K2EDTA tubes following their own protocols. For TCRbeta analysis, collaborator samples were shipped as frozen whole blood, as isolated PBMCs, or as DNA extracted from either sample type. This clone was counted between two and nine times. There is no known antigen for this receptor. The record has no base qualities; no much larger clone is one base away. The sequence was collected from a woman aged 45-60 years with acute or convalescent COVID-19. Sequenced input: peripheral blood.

Here is the DNA: TGTGCCAGCAGTTCCCAGGGACTTGGGATGAAACTGTTTTTT. It is translated as CASSSQGLGMKLFF. The rearranged segments are TRBV6-6 and TRBJ1-4; the D gene is perhaps TRBD1, on 5 matching bases. CDR1 is given as MNHNY and CDR2 as SVGAGI, both from the germline V gene (reference sequence). The junction carries 17 bases between V and J, which are trimmed by 4 bases and 11 bases respectively. CDR3 length: 14 amino acids, cysteine to phenylalanine. CDR3 DNA is the only sequence kept; it has 42 bases, read in frame from the first base.